The 30 T cell receptor beta chains below all came from one sample that was sequenced in a study of T cell repertoires in cytomegalovirus infection. No antigen is known for these receptors. TCRdb independently ran MiXCR on the reads; one entry per CDR3 protein. The table includes roughly 860,000 distinct CDR3 sequences, 32% detected once. This specimen was cultured CD8+ T cells from PBMCs, taken from culture after CMV antigen stimulation. The receptors derive from a human donor in good health (CMV status not recorded). Some clones in this sample may be carry-over from other donors' samples.

This sequence joins TRBV20-1 and TRBJ2-2; 14 bases fit TRBD2. Germline loops: CDR1 DFQATT, CDR2 SNEGSKA (reference sequence). The CDR3 runs to 19 residues. The V segment lost 0 bases and the J segment 2 bases; nucleotides outside the gene matches: 8. The CDR3 nucleotides read TGCAGTGCTAGAGATTTTGGGACTAGCGGGAGCACTAACACCGGGGAGCTGTTTTTT. Encoded protein: CSARDFGTSGSTNTGELFF.

The J gene is TRBJ2-1, the V gene TRBV7-9, with D hard to call. Germline V gene data show CDR1 as SEHNR and CDR2 as FQNEAQ (reference sequence). This CDR3 spans 15 amino acids. The V gene lost 1 base and the J gene lost 7 bases, with 14 bases spanning the gap. In nucleotides, the CDR3 is TGTGCCAGCAGCTTAGTTTCCGCAGGTGGGAATGAGCAGTTCTTC. It encodes CASSLVSAGGNEQFF.

In its sample, this clonotype was seen a few times. V usage is TRBV6-5 and J usage is TRBJ2-1; 11 nucleotides agree with TRBD2. This CDR3 contains 18 residues. Germline CDR1 reads MNHEY; CDR2 reads SVGAGI. V lost 5 bases to trimming and J lost 3 bases; unmatched junction nucleotides: 12. CDR3 region: CASSLETSGGAYYNEQFF. The CDR3 DNA sequence: TGTGCCAGCAGTCTCGAAACTAGCGGGGGAGCCTACTACAATGAGCAGTTCTTC.

The rearrangement uses TRBV7-6 and TRBJ2-1; 12 bases match TRBD2. The germline V gene encodes CDR1 SGHVS and CDR2 FNYEAQ. This CDR3 contains 17 residues. J was trimmed by 2 bases and V by 5 bases; bases with no gene match: 7. The DNA for the CDR3 is TGTGCCAGCAGCCAATCCCCTAGCGGGGGGGCCTACAATGAGCAGTTCTTC. This translates into CASSQSPSGGAYNEQFF.

V and J are TRBV23-1 and TRBJ2-7; 11 bases are shared with TRBD1. Being an ORF, TRBV23-1 has a function that is uncertain. CDR3 length: 16 amino acids. V was pared by 2 bases and J by 1 base, with 4 bases of the junction left unmatched. The DNA of the CDR3 is TGCGCCAGCAGTCAAGTCGGGACAGGGGGATCCTACGAGCAGTACGTC. Amino acids: CASSQVGTGGSYEQYV.

This clonotype was seen only a few times. The rearrangement uses TRBV15 and TRBJ2-7; D is perhaps TRBD2 (5 bases). Germline loops: CDR1 LNHNV, CDR2 YYDKDF (reference sequence). Trimming cost V 0 bases and J 2 bases, with 8 bases left between them. This CDR3 comprises 14 residues. CDR3 nucleotide sequence: TGTGCCACCAGCAGAGATGGGAGCCCCTACGAGCAGTACTTC. Protein product: CATSRDGSPYEQYF.

Remarks on this clonotype: A much more abundant neighbour one base away suggests this may be a read error. The genes are TRBV7-6 and TRBJ1-6, with a weak D call TRBD1 (5 bases). The CDR3 loop spans 17 amino acids. Germline-derived CDR1 and CDR2 are SGHVS and FNYEAQ. The CDR3 sequence: CASSLDRTGQKNSSLHF. The CDR3 bases are TGTGCCAGCAGCTTAGACAGGACCGGACAAAAAAATTCATCCCTCCACTTT. Complete variable domain (other parts from reference TRBV7-6 and TRBJ1-6): GAGVSQSPRYKVTKRGQDVALRCDPISGHVSLYWYRQALGQGPEFLTYFNYEAQQDKSGLPNDRFSAERPEGSISTLTIQRTEQRDSAMYRCASSLDRTGQKNSSLHFGNGTRLTVT.

This CDR3 is CASSYSPSWGQFF. The CDR3 nucleotides are TGTGCCAGCAGTTACTCGCCCTCGTGGGGGCAGTTCTTC. The chain uses TRBV6-5 and TRBJ2-1, with D hard to call. Germline loops: CDR1 MNHEY, CDR2 SVGAGI. This CDR3 comprises 13 residues. Trimming removed 0 bases from V and 12 bases from J, with 12 bases in between.

The sample holds a few counts of this clonotype. The chain joins TRBV2 to TRBJ1-5; unclear D gene. The CDR3 extends over 14 amino acids. Germline V lookup: CDR1 SNHLY, CDR2 FYNNEI. Trimming stripped 8 bases from V and 1 base from J, with 12 bases between. CDR3 amino acids: CASCRAESNQPQHF. CDR3 sequence (DNA): TGTGCCAGCTGCAGAGCAGAGAGCAATCAGCCCCAGCATTTT.

The rearrangement uses TRBV4-2 and TRBJ1-1; TRBD1 matches 7 bases. This CDR3 has 15 amino acids. V shed 3 bases and J 5 bases; nucleotides not matched to a gene: 9. Germline CDR1 is LGHNA and CDR2 is YNFKEQ. The CDR3 DNA reads TGTGCCAGCAGCCAGGAGGTGACAGGGAGGACTGAAGCTTTCTTT. As protein: CASSQEVTGRTEAFF.

About this clonotype itself: This may stem from a read error, because a much larger clone lies one nucleotide away. The chain uses TRBV7-2 and TRBJ2-4, with a tentative D call TRBD1 (6 bases). From germline, CDR1 is SGHTA and CDR2 FQGNSA. Trimming removed 5 bases from V and 2 bases from J, with 19 bases in between. CDR3 size: 17 residues. CDR3 DNA sequence: TGTGCCAGCAGCCTCTCTTCTGGGGGCCTAACCAAAAACATTCAGTACTTC. Residues: CASSLSSGGLTKNIQYF. The complete variable domain, with remaining parts taken from reference TRBV7-2 and TRBJ2-4, reads GAGVSQSPSNKVTEKGKDVELRCDPISGHTALYWYRQSLGQGLEFLIYFQGNSAPDKSGLPSDRFSAERTGGSVSTLTIQRTQQEDSAVYLCASSLSSGGLTKNIQYFGAGTRLSVL.

Many counts were recorded for this clonotype. The chain recombines TRBV6-5 with TRBJ2-6; D gene ambiguous. The V end lost 0 bases, the J end lost 0 bases, and 3 bases lay between the germline ends. The CDR3 is 15 residues long. Germline assignment: CDR1 MNHEY and CDR2 SVGAGI. CDR3 loop: CASSYSDSGANVLTF. CDR3 coding DNA: TGTGCCAGCAGTTACTCGGACTCTGGGGCCAACGTCCTGACTTTC.

This clonotype has ten or more counts. The V call is TRBV7-6, the J call TRBJ2-7; TRBD1 agrees at 9 bases. The CDR3 has 15 residues. In germline, CDR1 is SGHVS, CDR2 FNYEAQ. Germline trimming cut 4 bases from V and 4 bases from J; bases unmatched to any gene: 8. In DNA, the CDR3 is TGTGCCAGCAGCTCAACCGGGACAGGGTTGTACGAGCAGTACTTC. This sequence encodes CASSSTGTGLYEQYF.

The chain uses TRBV7-9 and TRBJ1-1, with D possibly being TRBD1 (6 bases). Trimming left V 7 bases short and J 4 bases short, with 16 bases between. From germline, CDR1 is SEHNR and CDR2 FQNEAQ (reference sequence). This CDR3 is built from 14 residues. CDR3 amino acids: CASKRGATGTEAFF. The CDR3 DNA reads TGTGCCAGCAAACGGGGGGCGACGGGCACTGAAGCTTTCTTT.

The V gene is TRBV27, the J gene TRBJ2-1, with D possibly called TRBD1 or TRBD2 (5 bases each). V gave up 3 bases and J gave up 3 bases, with 18 bases separating them. From germline, CDR1 is MNHEY and CDR2 SMNVEV (reference sequence). The CDR3 is made up of 17 amino acids. The CDR3 reads CASSLTPGPTYYNEQFF. The DNA for the CDR3 is TGTGCCAGCAGTTTGACTCCGGGACCGACTTACTACAATGAGCAGTTCTTC.

This clonotype was observed a single time. This chain links TRBV6-6 with TRBJ1-1; the D is unclear. Trimming took off 0 bases at V and 3 bases at J, with 14 bases between the two ends. This CDR3 is built from 16 residues. Looked up from germline, CDR1 is MNHNY and CDR2 is SVGAGI (reference sequence). This chain's CDR3 is CASSYSTDTLDTEAFF. The CDR3 DNA sequence: TGTGCCAGCAGTTACTCGACTGACACCCTGGACACTGAAGCTTTCTTT.

This clonotype was picked up a small number of times. V and J are TRBV6-5 and TRBJ1-6, with 7 positions matching TRBD1. Trimming cost V 6 bases and J 8 bases; bases outside gene matches: 10. Germline assignment: CDR1 MNHEY and CDR2 SVGAGI. The CDR3 covers 15 residues. CDR3 region: CASSPTGPGYSPLHF. The DNA of the CDR3 is TGTGCCAGCAGCCCGACAGGGCCTGGGTATTCACCCCTCCACTTT.

The table lists this clonotype with a few counts. The rearrangement joins TRBV19 to TRBJ2-1; 12 bases are shared with TRBD2. The ends lost 5 bases at V and 10 bases at J; junction bases unmatched: 6. The CDR3 loop spans 14 amino acids. The V gene's germline CDR1 is LNHDA and CDR2 SQIVND (reference sequence). CDR3 in amino acids: CASSSSGGVYEQFF. The DNA for the CDR3 is TGTGCCAGTAGTTCTAGCGGGGGGGTCTACGAGCAGTTCTTC.

This chain links TRBV6-5 with TRBJ1-2, with 8 bases aligning to TRBD1. The CDR3 totals 15 residues. CDR1 and CDR2 from the germline V gene are MNHEY and SVGAGI. V lost 2 bases, J lost 4 bases, and 6 bases stayed unmatched. The CDR3 loop is CASSYRNGTGYGYTF. In DNA, the CDR3 is TGTGCCAGCAGTTACCGAAATGGGACAGGCTATGGCTACACCTTC.

Only a few counts were recorded for this clonotype. The gene calls are TRBV6-5 and TRBJ1-1, with D perhaps matching TRBD1 (6 bases). The length of the CDR3 is 12 residues. In germline, CDR1 is MNHEY, CDR2 SVGAGI. V lost 3 bases and J lost 11, with 13 bases in between. CDR3 bases: TGTGCCAGCAGTTATGGGGGGCTATCCGCTTTCTTT. Its translation is CASSYGGLSAFF.

The chain couples TRBV6-1 to TRBJ1-6; maybe TRBD1 (5 bases). Trimming took 10 bases from V and 8 from J, leaving 18 bases between them. Germline V gene data show CDR1 as MNHNS and CDR2 as SASEGT. This CDR3 comprises 14 residues. The CDR3 is CATQTGTLDSPLHF. The CDR3 nucleotides are TGTGCCACCCAAACCGGGACCCTGGATTCACCCCTCCACTTT.

This chain uses TRBV28 with TRBJ2-7, with a tentative D call TRBD2 (7 bases). Trimming left V 5 bases short and J 12 bases short, with 17 bases between. The germline V gene has CDR1 MDHEN and CDR2 SYDVKM. The CDR3 loop spans 12 amino acids. The DNA of the CDR3 is TGTGCCAGCAGTCCTGAAGGGAGGGGGTGGTACTTC. This codes for CASSPEGRGWYF.

This clonotype was observed a handful of times. The chain has TRBV6-5 and TRBJ2-5; D is uncertain. The CDR3 sequence is 14 residues long. Trimming shortened V by 0 bases and J by 4 bases, and 9 bases separated the two germline ends. Germline V gene sequence: CDR1 MNHEY, CDR2 SVGAGI. CDR3 nucleotides: TGTGCCAGCAGTTACTCGTGGCAGGCAGAGACCCAGTACTTC. It is translated as CASSYSWQAETQYF.

This clonotype was detected many times. The V gene is TRBV12-3 or TRBV12-4, the J gene TRBJ2-7; 8 nucleotides align to TRBD2. Trimming took 1 base from V and 7 from J; bases not matched to a gene: 9. The CDR3 is made up of 15 amino acids. The CDR3 loop is CASSLGRGVLGEQYF. CDR3 DNA: TGTGCCAGCAGTTTAGGGCGGGGGGTCCTTGGGGAGCAGTACTTC.

V and J are TRBV6-8 and TRBJ2-5, with a tentative D call TRBD2 (6 bases). The CDR3 has 14 residues. V lost 7 bases, J lost 5 bases, and 17 bases lay in between. From germline, CDR1 is MNHGY and CDR2 SAAAGT. CDR3 protein: CASKEGSVWETQYF. The CDR3 DNA reads TGTGCCAGCAAGGAGGGGAGCGTCTGGGAGACCCAGTACTTC.

The rearrangement uses TRBV7-2 and TRBJ1-1; the D gene is possibly TRBD1 (6 bases). With 5 bases removed from V and 6 bases from J, the gap between germline ends came to 13 bases. This CDR3 has 13 residues. CDR1 is SGHTA, CDR2 FQGNSA, per germline. The CDR3 protein is CASSLPGQPEAFF. Here the CDR3 DNA reads TGTGCCAGCAGCCTTCCGGGACAACCTGAAGCTTTCTTT.

About this clonotype itself: Since a much larger clone is just one base distant, this may be a read error. The J gene is TRBJ2-2, the V gene TRBV7-2; no clear D gene. CDR3 size: 14 residues. Germline CDR1 is SGHTA and CDR2 is FQGNSA. DNA of the CDR3: TGTGCCAACAGCTTAACACTTGGCACCGGGGAGCTGTTTTTT. Protein sequence: CANSLTLGTGELFF.

This clonotype was picked up a small number of times. CDR3 sequence reads: CASSERGLVKNIQYF. In DNA, the CDR3 is TGTGCCAGCAGTGAGAGGGGGCTGGTCAAAAACATTCAGTACTTC. This chain uses TRBV2 with TRBJ2-4, with 7 bases fitting TRBD1. The CDR3 extends over 15 amino acids. Germline CDR1 and CDR2: SNHLY and FYNNEI. Losses at the gene ends were 3 bases for V and 3 bases for J; bases not matched to a gene: 5.

As concerns this clonotype: Without the conserved terminal phenylalanine or tryptophan, this CDR3 likely stems from a read error. V gene TRBV28 combines with J gene TRBJ2-1, with 11 bases fitting TRBD2. This CDR3 is built from 19 residues. Germline V gives CDR1 MDHEN, CDR2 SYDVKM. Losses at the gene ends were 6 bases for V and 0 bases for J; bases not matched to a gene: 13. In DNA form, the CDR3 reads TGTGCCAGCAGGATCGCTAGCGGGGGGTTCATTCCCTCCTACAATGAGCAGTTCATC. As protein: CASRIASGGFIPSYNEQFI.

The chain employs TRBV6-2 or TRBV6-3 and TRBJ2-3; D may be TRBD1 (6 bases). The germline CDR1 and CDR2 sequences are MNHEY and SVGEGT. V lost 1 base and J lost 2, with 10 bases in between. The CDR3 consists of 15 residues. CDR3 sequence reads: CASSYLGQPTDTQYF. As DNA, the CDR3 is TGTGCCAGCAGTTACTTAGGACAGCCCACAGATACGCAGTATTTT.